These 20 T cell receptor beta chains share one sample of origin, sequenced in a study of tumor and adjacent non-tumor tissue in lung cancer. A modified ARM-PCR protocol with three rounds of nested PCR amplified TCRbeta. TCRdb re-called the multiplex PCR reads with MiXCR, one entry per CDR3 protein. The sample has some 99,000 distinct CDR3 sequences; 62% are singletons. This sample's RNA came from whole unsorted tissue. Distant lung tissue was collected more than 3 cm away from the tumor edge. The specimen was distant non-tumor lung tissue. These receptors all stem from a man between 60 and 75 years old with non-small cell lung cancer.

By its share, this clonotype is medium-sized. The chain is built from TRBV11-1 and TRBJ2-5, with 9 nucleotides matching TRBD1. The J segment lost 4 bases and the V segment lost 4 bases, leaving 1 base of the junction unmatched. CDR1 is SGHAT, CDR2 FQDESV, per germline (reference sequence). This CDR3 spans 13 amino acids. CDR3 DNA sequence: TGTGCCAGCAGCTCGGACAGGGGAGAGACCCAGTACTTC. Translated: CASSSDRGETQYF.

To note about this clonotype: This is likely a read error, given that the CDR3 carries no conserved phenylalanine or tryptophan at its end. V gene TRBV6-6 combines with J gene TRBJ2-1; TRBD1 agrees at 7 bases. Germline loops: CDR1 MNHNY, CDR2 SVGAGI (reference sequence). This CDR3 spans 15 amino acids. In nucleotides, the CDR3 is TGTGCCAGCCTCTCCGGGACAGCCATATACAACGAGCAGTTCATC. This sequence encodes CASLSGTAIYNEQFI.

This clonotype appeared many times. V is TRBV5-1 and J is TRBJ2-1; D is possibly TRBD1 or TRBD2 (5 bases each). The CDR3 is 14 amino acids. Germline V CDR1 and CDR2: SGHRS, YFSETQ. Deletions cut 0 bases from V and 5 bases from J, with 9 bases between. The CDR3 sequence is CASSLAGANNEQFF. The CDR3, as DNA: TGCGCCAGCAGCTTGGCCGGGGCGAACAATGAGCAGTTCTTC. Full variable domain (remainder filled in from reference TRBV5-1 and TRBJ2-1): KAGVTQTPRYLIKTRGQQVTLSCSPISGHRSVSWYQQTPGQGLQFLFEYFSETQRNKGNFPGRFSGRQFSNSRSEMNVSTLELGDSALYLCASSLAGANNEQFFGPGTRLTVL.

The chain employs TRBV4-1 and TRBJ2-5, with a possible D match to TRBD1 (5 bases). This CDR3 comprises 18 residues. Deletions cut 3 bases from V and 5 bases from J, with 25 bases between. The V gene's germline CDR1 is MGHRA and CDR2 YSYEKL. The CDR3 is CASSHPIGHPQLSETQYF. The CDR3 region has the DNA TGCGCCAGCAGCCATCCTATAGGACATCCCCAGCTTTCGGAGACCCAGTACTTC.

For this clonotype: This is likely a read error, given that the CDR3 carries no conserved phenylalanine or tryptophan at its end. CDR3 protein: CASSLFSAYNSPLHI. The CDR3 DNA reads as TGTGCCAGTAGCTTGTTCAGTGCCTATAATTCACCCCTCCACATT. The chain uses TRBV5-5 and TRBJ1-6; D unclear. CDR1 and CDR2 from the germline V gene are SGHKS and YYEKEE (reference sequence). There are 15 residues in the CDR3.

Concerning this clonotype itself: One end of the junction fails to match germline, which may point to a read error. The chain employs TRBV12-3 or TRBV12-4 and TRBJ2-5, with D unresolved. The CDR3 is 13 amino acids. Here the CDR3 reads CASTQSAAETQYF. The CDR3 DNA is TGTGCAAGCACCCAGTCCGCGGCGGAGACCCAGTACTTC.

Concerning this clonotype itself: Compared with germline, one end of the junction differs, possibly owing to a read error. The chain joins TRBV12-3 or TRBV12-4 to TRBJ2-5; D is possibly TRBD1 or TRBD2 (5 bases each). This CDR3 contains 14 residues. The CDR3 bases are TGTGCCAGCAGTTTCGGGATAGCCAGGGAGATCCAGTACTTC. Protein product: CASSFGIAREIQYF.

As to this clonotype: This could be a read error, since a much larger clone is one nucleotide away. The CDR3 end shows no conserved phenylalanine or tryptophan, and so a read error is likely. This chain uses TRBV5-1 with TRBJ2-5, with unresolved D. V dropped 4 bases and J dropped 3 bases, with 10 bases sitting between them. The CDR3 sequence is 13 residues long. In germline, CDR1 is SGHRS, CDR2 YFSETQ. CDR3 loop: CASSPTGKETQYY. CDR3 sequence (DNA): TGCGCCAGCAGCCCGACGGGCAAAGAGACCCAGTACTAC.

With regard to this clonotype: A much larger clone lies a single base off, so this may be a read error. Since no conserved phenylalanine or tryptophan closes the CDR3, a read error is the likely cause. The chain couples TRBV6-2 or TRBV6-3 to TRBJ2-7, with TRBD2 matching over 8 bases. CDR1 and CDR2 from the germline V gene are MNHEY and SVGEGT. V lost 6 bases and J lost 2; bases outside the gene matches: 9. The CDR3 consists of 15 residues. The CDR3: CASSIGLALAYEQYL. The CDR3 DNA reads as TGTGCCAGCAGCATCGGACTAGCCCTAGCCTACGAGCAGTACCTC.

The chain combines TRBV20-1 with TRBJ1-3; D unclear. Germline CDR1 reads DFQATT; CDR2 reads SNEGSKA (reference sequence). The CDR3 sequence is 11 residues long. Trimming took off 3 bases at V and 4 bases at J, with 4 bases between the two ends. CDR3 in DNA: TGCAGTGCTAGTTGGGGAAACACCATATATTTT. Its translation: CSASWGNTIYF.

This clonotype was found a few times. A clone one base away is much larger, so this may be a read error. This chain links TRBV20-1 with TRBJ2-3, with 9 positions matching TRBD1. The germline gives CDR1 DFQATT, CDR2 SNEGSKA (reference sequence). The CDR3 length is 13 residues. J lost 4 bases, V lost 5 bases, and 4 bases had no gene match. CDR3 region: CSAGGTGSDTQYF. CDR3 DNA sequence: TGCAGTGCTGGAGGGACAGGGTCAGATACGCAGTATTTT.

This clonotype was seen at least ten times. The chain uses TRBV12-3 or TRBV12-4 and TRBJ2-2; TRBD2 is a possible D gene (7 bases). CDR3 size: 16 residues. The germline V and J ends were trimmed by 7 bases and 4 bases, with 19 bases remaining between them. CDR3 amino acids: CASTQGGRAITGELFF. The CDR3 region has the DNA TGTGCCAGCACCCAAGGGGGGAGGGCAATCACCGGGGAGCTGTTTTTT.

This clonotype was counted a single time. An end of the junction differs from the germline gene, which may be a read error. This chain joins TRBV6-1 and TRBJ2-1; D unclear. Germline values: CDR1 MNHNS, CDR2 SASEGT. The CDR3 covers 12 residues. In nucleotides, the CDR3 is TGTACCAGCATTGTCTTTAACAATGAGCAGTTCTTC. Encoded protein: CTSIVFNNEQFF.

This clonotype was seen ten or more times. The chain uses TRBV5-4 and TRBJ2-5, with D possibly matching TRBD2 (7 bases). V lost 3 bases, J lost 5 bases, and 26 bases lay in between. The length of the CDR3 is 18 residues. Germline CDR1 and CDR2: SGHNT and YYREEE (reference sequence). This chain's CDR3 is CASSSDPATGGNRETQYF. CDR3 coding DNA: TGTGCCAGCAGCTCAGACCCTGCTACGGGGGGCAATAGGGAGACCCAGTACTTC. The whole variable domain, filled in from reference TRBV5-4 and TRBJ2-5, reads ETGVTQSPTHLIKTRGQQVTLRCSSQSGHNTVSWYQQALGQGPQFIFQYYREEENGRGNFPPRFSGLQFPNYSSELNVNALELDDSALYLCASSSDPATGGNRETQYFGPGTRLLVL.

This clonotype was seen many times. The rearrangement joins TRBV28 to TRBJ2-1; 7 bases fit TRBD2. The trim removed 3 bases at V and 0 bases at J, leaving 5 bases unmatched. This CDR3 contains 16 residues. The germline V gene encodes CDR1 MDHEN and CDR2 SYDVKM. In nucleotides, the CDR3 is TGTGCCAGCAGTTTTCTAGCGGAAAGCTCCTACAATGAGCAGTTCTTC. Encoded protein: CASSFLAESSYNEQFF.

Worth noting for this clonotype: This may be a read error: a much more frequent sequence differs by one nucleotide. The chain has TRBV6-5 and TRBJ2-3; 11 positions agree with TRBD2. Germline trimming cut 8 bases from V and 2 bases from J; bases unmatched to any gene: 6. In germline, CDR1 is MNHEY, CDR2 SVGAGI. The CDR3 runs to 15 residues. The CDR3 loop is CASGGTSGFTDTQYF. The CDR3 DNA is TGTGCCAGCGGGGGGACTAGCGGCTTCACAGATACGCAGTATTTT.

V gene TRBV5-1 combines with J gene TRBJ2-3; possibly TRBD2 for D (5 bases). Germline CDR1 and CDR2: SGHRS and YFSETQ. The V end lost 1 base, the J end lost 0 bases, and 9 bases lay between the germline ends. The CDR3 has 15 amino acids. The CDR3 DNA reads TGCGCCAGCAGCTTGCGGAGCGGTAGCACAGATACGCAGTATTTT. Protein product: CASSLRSGSTDTQYF.

The gene calls are TRBV6-6 and TRBJ1-5; D gene uncertain. Germline V gene sequence: CDR1 MNHNY, CDR2 SVGAGI (reference sequence). Trimming removed 6 bases from V and 3 bases from J, with 9 bases in between. This CDR3 contains 13 residues. DNA of the CDR3: TGTGCCAGCAGCGACGGTTACAATCAGCCCCAGCATTTT. Amino acids: CASSDGYNQPQHF.

This clonotype was counted ten times or more. This rearrangement joins TRBV5-1 to TRBJ2-3; D not certain. Trimming shortened V by 0 bases and J by 2 bases, and 10 bases separated the two germline ends. The V gene's germline CDR1 is SGHRS and CDR2 YFSETQ. CDR3 length: 15 amino acids. The CDR3 reads CASSLEASVTDTQYF. The CDR3 nucleotides read TGCGCCAGCAGCTTGGAAGCCAGCGTCACAGATACGCAGTATTTT. Filled out from reference TRBV5-1 and TRBJ2-3, the complete variable domain reads KAGVTQTPRYLIKTRGQQVTLSCSPISGHRSVSWYQQTPGQGLQFLFEYFSETQRNKGNFPGRFSGRQFSNSRSEMNVSTLELGDSALYLCASSLEASVTDTQYFGPGTRLTVL.

The chain combines TRBV4-3 with TRBJ2-3; 7 bases are a match to TRBD2. Germline V gene data show CDR1 as LGHNA and CDR2 as YSLEER. V was clipped by 0 bases and J by 12 bases; unmatched bases: 15. The CDR3 sequence is 16 residues long. The CDR3 spells CASSQEFGGDLGIQYF. CDR3 DNA sequence: TGCGCCAGCAGCCAAGAGTTTGGGGGGGACTTGGGTATACAGTATTTT.